The 30 T cell receptor beta chains listed next were all sequenced from one sample in a study of T cells in Graves' hyperthyroidism and ophthalmopathy. RNA transcripts served as the template for amplifying TCR beta CDR3 regions. The primer set for the first-round RT-PCR of the TCR CDR3 was HTBI. One entry per CDR3 protein, called by TCRdb with MiXCR from the multiplex PCR reads. Of approximately 530,000 distinct CDR3 sequences in the sample, about 20% were seen once. What was sequenced was blood. These receptors all stem from a man aged 35-49 years with Graves' ophthalmopathy.

This clonotype was observed a handful of times. This chain connects TRBV27 to TRBJ2-3, with 10 bases identical to TRBD2. Per germline, CDR1 MNHEY and CDR2 SMNVEV (reference sequence). V gave up 2 bases and J gave up 3 bases; unmatched junction bases: 5. The CDR3 is 16 residues long. The CDR3 DNA reads TGTGCCAGCAGTTTAATCCTAGCGGGAGCTACAGATACGCAGTATTTT. Translated: CASSLILAGATDTQYF.

This clonotype has only a few counts. The chain recombines TRBV28 with TRBJ2-7, with D possibly called TRBD1 or TRBD2 (6 bases each). Germline V gives CDR1 MDHEN, CDR2 SYDVKM. The CDR3 is 13 amino acids. Trimming cost V 8 bases and J 3 bases, with 14 bases left between them. In nucleotides, the CDR3 is TGTGCCAGCCTTTCGGGGGCGGGCTACGAGCAGTACTTC. Translating gives CASLSGAGYEQYF.

In its sample, this clonotype was seen a few times. The V gene is TRBV5-6, the J gene TRBJ1-3; 7 nucleotides line up with TRBD1. V trimming: 0 bases; J trimming: 0 bases; junction bases outside the gene matches: 9. The CDR3 covers 18 residues. Germline V CDR1 and CDR2: SGHDT, YYEEEE. Here the CDR3 reads CASSLAGTVSPSGNTIYF. CDR3 coding DNA: TGTGCCAGCAGCTTGGCTGGGACAGTAAGCCCCTCTGGAAACACCATATATTTT.

In its sample, this clonotype was seen many times. V and J are TRBV5-1 and TRBJ1-1, with 7 bases fitting TRBD1. CDR3 length: 15 residues. With V trimmed by 2 bases and J by 0 bases, 4 bases remained unmatched. The germline V gene has CDR1 SGHRS and CDR2 YFSETQ. The CDR3 region is CASSFGQVMNTEAFF. Here the CDR3 DNA reads TGCGCCAGCAGCTTCGGACAGGTAATGAACACTGAAGCTTTCTTT.

This chain joins TRBV15 and TRBJ2-5; TRBD1 might be the D (5 bases). This CDR3 region has 13 residues. With 8 bases removed from V and 2 bases from J, the gap between germline ends came to 12 bases. Germline loops: CDR1 LNHNV, CDR2 YYDKDF (reference sequence). The CDR3 sequence is CATGHPWQETQYF. In nucleotides, the CDR3 is TGTGCCACCGGACACCCGTGGCAAGAGACCCAGTACTTC.

This clonotype was observed a handful of times. The chain recombines TRBV20-1 with TRBJ2-7, with unresolved D. This CDR3 comprises 13 residues. Germline lookup yields CDR1 DFQATT and CDR2 SNEGSKA (reference sequence). Deletions cut 0 bases from V and 0 bases from J, with 6 bases between. As DNA, the CDR3 is TGCAGTGCTAGAGAGGAAGCCTCCTACGAGCAGTACTTC. Amino acid sequence: CSAREEASYEQYF.

At least ten counts were recorded for this clonotype. V usage is TRBV28 and J usage is TRBJ2-7; 12 bases match TRBD2. The CDR3 is 18 amino acids. Germline loops: CDR1 MDHEN, CDR2 SYDVKM. The V segment lost 5 bases and the J segment 2 bases; nucleotides outside the gene matches: 13. The CDR3 nucleotides read TGTGCCAGCAGTACCGCCTACTTGACTAGCGGGAGTCCCTACGAGCAGTACTTC. It is translated as CASSTAYLTSGSPYEQYF.

The chain couples TRBV19 to TRBJ1-1; 9 nucleotides agree with TRBD1. This CDR3 is 14 amino acids long. The germline gives CDR1 LNHDA, CDR2 SQIVND (reference sequence). Trimming removed 4 bases from V and 3 bases from J; junction bases left unmatched: 3. CDR3 in amino acids: CASSNRGQDTEAFF. CDR3 bases: TGTGCCAGTAGTAACAGGGGGCAGGACACTGAAGCTTTCTTT. The full variable domain, its missing parts supplied by reference TRBV19 and TRBJ1-1, is DGGITQSPKYLFRKEGQNVTLSCEQNLNHDAMYWYRQDPGQGLRLIYYSQIVNDFQKGDIAEGYSVSREKKESFPLTVTSAQKNPTAFYLCASSNRGQDTEAFFGQGTRLTVV.

This clonotype has only a few counts. The chain couples TRBV19 to TRBJ2-4, with D perhaps TRBD1 or TRBD2 (5 bases each). Looked up from germline, CDR1 is LNHDA and CDR2 is SQIVND (reference sequence). Trimming removed 6 bases at V and 2 bases at J, with 14 bases between. The length of the CDR3 is 15 residues. The CDR3 DNA sequence: TGTGCCAGTAGGGTCGGCTGGGGACCCAAAAACATTCAGTACTTC. It codes for CASRVGWGPKNIQYF.

V gene TRBV12-3 or TRBV12-4 combines with J gene TRBJ2-7; 10 positions agree with TRBD1. This CDR3 contains 15 residues. Losses at the gene ends were 6 bases for V and 4 bases for J; bases not matched to a gene: 9. The CDR3 here is CASSLPGQGNYEQYF. The CDR3 nucleotides read TGTGCCAGCAGCCTACCGGGACAGGGGAATTACGAGCAGTACTTC.

The genes are TRBV7-2 and TRBJ1-5; no reliable D call. V was shortened by 1 base and J by 6 bases, with 4 bases between the two germline ends. The CDR3 contains 12 residues. Germline lookup yields CDR1 SGHTA and CDR2 FQGNSA. The CDR3 spells CASSLGAQPQHF. Here the CDR3 DNA reads TGTGCCAGCAGCTTAGGGGCTCAGCCCCAGCATTTT.

The chain links TRBV5-6 to TRBJ2-1; 13 bases are a match to TRBD2. Germline trimming cut 3 bases from V and 3 bases from J; bases unmatched to any gene: 9. This CDR3 has 18 residues. Looked up from germline, CDR1 is SGHDT and CDR2 is YYEEEE. CDR3 nucleotide sequence: TGTGCCAGCAGCTACAAACTAGCGGGGGGGCCGGGCTACAATGAGCAGTTCTTC. Translated: CASSYKLAGGPGYNEQFF. Full variable domain (missing parts from reference TRBV5-6 and TRBJ2-1): DAGVTQSPTHLIKTRGQQVTLRCSPKSGHDTVSWYQQALGQGPQFIFQYYEEEERQRGNFPDRFSGHQFPNYSSELNVNALLLGDSALYLCASSYKLAGGPGYNEQFFGPGTRLTVL.

Only a few counts were recorded for this clonotype. The gene calls are TRBV5-1 and TRBJ1-1; possible D gene TRBD1, 5 bases. Deletions cut 2 bases from V and 7 bases from J, with 18 bases between. CDR3 length: 15 residues. Germline V gene data show CDR1 as SGHRS and CDR2 as YFSETQ. The CDR3 region is CASSLSNWDEGEAFF. CDR3 bases: TGCGCCAGCAGCTTATCAAATTGGGACGAGGGTGAAGCTTTCTTT.

The rearrangement uses TRBV20-1 and TRBJ2-7, with 9 bases that match TRBD2. This CDR3 is built from 14 residues. The germline CDR1 and CDR2 sequences are DFQATT and SNEGSKA (reference sequence). Unmatched junction bases numbered 6, after V lost 2 bases and J lost 4 bases. CDR3 DNA: TGCAGTGCTAGAACGACTAGCGGTTTTTACGAGCAGTACTTC. This translates into CSARTTSGFYEQYF.

The rearrangement joins TRBV19 to TRBJ2-5; the D call may be TRBD1 or TRBD2 (6 bases each). Germline-derived CDR1 and CDR2 are LNHDA and SQIVND (reference sequence). This CDR3 is 12 amino acids long. V was clipped by 7 bases and J by 5 bases, with 11 bases between them. The DNA for the CDR3 is TGTGCCAGTACCGGGGGCGTGGAGACCCAGTACTTC. Translated, it gives CASTGGVETQYF.

The chain links TRBV15 to TRBJ1-4; a weak D match, TRBD1 (6 bases). The germline gives CDR1 LNHNV, CDR2 YYDKDF (reference sequence). Between the trimmed V and J ends, which lost 0 bases and 10 bases, there was a span of 18 bases. The CDR3 is 16 residues long. CDR3 bases: TGTGCCACCAGCAGAGATAGGGGGGCGCGTCAGGTAAAACTGTTTTTT. This encodes CATSRDRGARQVKLFF.

The CDR3 region is CASSLPAGGRSSGNTIYF. The CDR3 coding sequence is TGCGCCAGCAGCCTCCCCGCCGGGGGGCGAAGCTCTGGAAACACCATATATTTT. The rearrangement uses TRBV4-1 and TRBJ1-3; tentatively, D is TRBD1 (6 bases). Between the trimmed V and J ends, which lost 4 bases and 0 bases, there was a span of 19 bases. Per germline, CDR1 MGHRA and CDR2 YSYEKL. The CDR3 is made up of 18 amino acids.

As concerns this clonotype: Relative to the germline gene, one junction end is altered; a read error may explain this. The V gene is TRBV7-3, the J gene TRBJ2-1, with 11 positions matching TRBD2. The CDR3 is 15 residues long. Looked up from germline, CDR1 is SGHTA and CDR2 is FQGTGA. The CDR3 reads CASSDTSGSGNEQFF. The CDR3 DNA reads as TGTGCTAGCAGCGACACTAGCGGGAGCGGCAATGAGCAGTTCTTC. Complete variable domain (other parts from reference TRBV7-3 and TRBJ2-1): GAGVSQTPSNKVTEKGKYVELRCDPISGHTALYWYRQSLGQGPEFLIYFQGTGAADDSGLPNDRFFAVRPEGSVSTLKIQRTERGDSAVYLCASSDTSGSGNEQFFGPGTRLTVL.

This clonotype was detected a few times. This rearrangement joins TRBV12-3 or TRBV12-4 to TRBJ2-5; D not certain. The CDR3 spans 14 residues. The V and J ends lost 6 bases and 2 bases respectively, with 13 bases between them. The CDR3 DNA follows: TGTGCCAGCAGCTTAAGTGATCAACAAGAGACCCAGTACTTC. Protein: CASSLSDQQETQYF.

The sample holds a few counts of this clonotype. The chain links TRBV5-1 to TRBJ2-6; no reliable D call. The V gene's germline CDR1 is SGHRS and CDR2 YFSETQ. Trimming pared 0 bases from V and 0 bases from J, leaving 7 bases between. This CDR3 spans 16 amino acids. CDR3 in DNA: TGCGCCAGCAGCTTGGGTCACCTCTCTGGGGCCAACGTCCTGACTTTC. This sequence encodes CASSLGHLSGANVLTF. The entire variable domain, with the rest obtained from reference TRBV5-1 and TRBJ2-6, is as follows: KAGVTQTPRYLIKTRGQQVTLSCSPISGHRSVSWYQQTPGQGLQFLFEYFSETQRNKGNFPGRFSGRQFSNSRSEMNVSTLELGDSALYLCASSLGHLSGANVLTFGAGSRLTVL.

The CDR3, as DNA: TGCGCCAGCAGACGGGAACCCGGCCGGACCGGGGAGCTGTTTTTT. Translating gives CASRREPGRTGELFF. This rearrangement joins TRBV5-1 to TRBJ2-2; perhaps TRBD2 as D (5 bases). The V and J ends lost 5 bases and 5 bases respectively, with 16 bases between them. The CDR3 length is 15 residues. Germline lookup yields CDR1 SGHRS and CDR2 YFSETQ. The variable domain in full, with the rest retrieved from reference TRBV5-1 and TRBJ2-2, is KAGVTQTPRYLIKTRGQQVTLSCSPISGHRSVSWYQQTPGQGLQFLFEYFSETQRNKGNFPGRFSGRQFSNSRSEMNVSTLELGDSALYLCASRREPGRTGELFFGEGSRLTVL.

This clonotype was picked up many times. V usage is TRBV2 and J usage is TRBJ2-1; 12 bases are shared with TRBD2. The CDR3 runs to 14 residues. Germline lookup yields CDR1 SNHLY and CDR2 FYNNEI. Trimming cost V 5 bases and J 8 bases; bases outside gene matches: 4. The CDR3 sequence is CASSRLAGADEQFF. The CDR3 nucleotides are TGTGCCAGCAGTAGACTAGCGGGGGCTGATGAGCAGTTCTTC. The complete variable domain, with remaining parts taken from reference TRBV2 and TRBJ2-1, reads EPEVTQTPSHQVTQMGQEVILRCVPISNHLYFYWYRQILGQKVEFLVSFYNNEISEKSEIFDDQFSVERPDGSNFTLKIRSTKLEDSAMYFCASSRLAGADEQFFGPGTRLTVL.

This chain links TRBV13 with TRBJ2-2; a weak D match, TRBD2 (5 bases). V was cut by 1 base and J by 3 bases, with 15 bases left in between. The length of the CDR3 is 17 residues. CDR1 and CDR2 from the germline V gene are PRHDT and FYEKMQ (reference sequence). This CDR3 is CASSLARSRGYTGELFF. As DNA, the CDR3 is TGTGCCAGCAGCTTAGCGCGTTCCCGCGGGTACACCGGGGAGCTGTTTTTT.

This clonotype has a count of ten or more. The genes are TRBV20-1 and TRBJ1-2, with unresolved D. CDR1 and CDR2 from the germline V gene are DFQATT and SNEGSKA (reference sequence). The CDR3 covers 11 residues. Deletions cut 3 bases from V and 3 bases from J, with 5 bases between. CDR3 amino acids: CSASRDYGYTF. In nucleotides, the CDR3 is TGCAGTGCTAGCCGGGACTATGGCTACACCTTC.

The chain employs TRBV19 and TRBJ1-1, with D unresolved. Trimming removed 4 bases at V and 8 bases at J, with 14 bases between. The germline V gene has CDR1 LNHDA and CDR2 SQIVND (reference sequence). The CDR3 is 13 residues long. The CDR3 coding sequence is TGTGCCAGTAGTAAAGACTCAGGCATGGAAGCTTTCTTT. It is translated as CASSKDSGMEAFF.

This clonotype was seen repeatedly, ten times or more. This rearrangement joins TRBV12-3 or TRBV12-4 to TRBJ2-2; D unclear. V lost 2 bases and J 2 bases, leaving 6 bases between the germline ends. The CDR3 extends over 14 amino acids. The CDR3 loop reads CASSLSLNTGELFF. CDR3 in DNA: TGTGCCAGCAGTTTAAGCCTAAACACCGGGGAGCTGTTTTTT.

This clonotype was seen many times. The chain recombines TRBV18 with TRBJ2-7, with 10 bases lining up with TRBD2. V lost 5 bases to trimming and J lost 2 bases; unmatched junction nucleotides: 3. Germline-derived CDR1 and CDR2 are KGHSH and LQKENI. This CDR3 is 14 amino acids long. The CDR3 DNA reads as TGTGCCAGCTCATTCGGGACTAGCGCCTACGAGCAGTACTTC. Encoded protein: CASSFGTSAYEQYF.

This clonotype came up many times. The chain uses TRBV6-2 or TRBV6-3 and TRBJ2-3, with TRBD2 as a possible D gene (5 bases). Germline V gene sequence: CDR1 MNHEY, CDR2 SVGEGT. The CDR3 spans 17 residues. The ends were cut back, 5 bases at V and 5 bases at J, with 23 bases in the middle. The CDR3 DNA reads as TGTGCCAGCAGTCGTCTTCGAGGGCGCACAATGAGAGATACGCAGTATTTT. It yields the protein CASSRLRGRTMRDTQYF.

The rearrangement uses TRBV7-9 and TRBJ2-5; D may be TRBD2 (5 bases). This CDR3 comprises 15 residues. CDR1 and CDR2 from the germline V gene are SEHNR and FQNEAQ (reference sequence). V lost 3 bases and J lost 5, with 16 bases in between. Written as DNA, the CDR3 is TGTGCCAGCAGCTTCAGTGCTCGGGGATGGGAGACCCAGTACTTC. Amino acids: CASSFSARGWETQYF.

This clonotype showed up many times. The chain joins TRBV7-9 to TRBJ2-1, with D maybe TRBD2 (5 bases). V lost 1 base, J lost 10 bases, and 11 bases lay in between. The CDR3 is made up of 13 amino acids. Germline CDR1 is SEHNR and CDR2 is FQNEAQ (reference sequence). Written as DNA, the CDR3 is TGTGCCAGCAGCTTAGGGGTAACGGGGGAGCAGTTCTTC. This codes for CASSLGVTGEQFF.